What follows are 26 T cell receptor beta chains derived from one specimen sequenced in a study of blood T cell repertoires in COVID-19. TCRdb's table, derived via immunoSEQ multiplex PCR, lists solely in-frame clones and lacks some. This sample has about 130,000 clones; just over 75% occur once, and the top ten carry 11%. The source material was peripheral blood. These receptors came from a human donor in a cohort sampled during active COVID-19.

This clone turned up a few times. The chain employs TRBV28 and TRBJ1-6; D ambiguous. This CDR3 is 13 amino acids long. Germline V gives CDR1 MDHEN, CDR2 SYDVKM. V was shortened by 4 bases and J by 13 bases, with 14 bases between the two germline ends. Here the CDR3 reads CASSSEPASPLHF. CDR3 sequence (DNA): TGTGCCAGCAGTTCCGAGCCCGCCTCGCCCCTCCACTTT. Full variable domain (remainder filled in from reference TRBV28 and TRBJ1-6): DVKVTQSSRYLVKRTGEKVFLECVQDMDHENMFWYRQDPGLGLRLIYFSYDVKMKEKGDIPEGYSVSREKKERFSLILESASTNQTSMYLCASSSEPASPLHFGNGTRLTVT.

In this sample, this clone turned up once. The chain couples TRBV7-8 to TRBJ2-3; 10 bases fit TRBD1. After removal of 1 base from V and 10 bases from J, the junction contained 5 bases not matched to a gene. From germline, CDR1 is SGHVS and CDR2 FQNEAQ. The CDR3 runs to 14 residues. The CDR3 loop is CASSLEVDRGAQYF. The CDR3 coding sequence is TGTGCCAGCAGCTTAGAGGTGGACAGGGGGGCGCAGTATTTT.

V and J are TRBV19 and TRBJ1-1; weak D call: TRBD1 (6 bases). With 3 bases removed from V and 1 base from J, the gap between germline ends came to 18 bases. Germline V CDR1 and CDR2: LNHDA, SQIVND (reference sequence). CDR3 length: 17 residues. CDR3 DNA sequence: TGTGCCAGTAGTATTCGTGGACAGACACGGGGGAACACTGAAGCTTTCTTT. As protein: CASSIRGQTRGNTEAFF.

As regards this clone: The sample carries other DNA sequences with the same CDR3. The chain recombines TRBV28 with TRBJ2-5, with 9 positions matching TRBD2. The CDR3 covers 17 residues. V dropped 5 bases and J dropped 5; count of bases not matched to a gene: 15. Per germline, CDR1 MDHEN and CDR2 SYDVKM. The CDR3 spells CASSLVRGGGAVETQYF. Written as DNA, the CDR3 is TGTGCCAGCAGTCTCGTTCGGGGCGGGGGGGCCGTGGAGACCCAGTACTTC.

In DNA form, the CDR3 reads TGTGCCAGCAGTCTAGAGGGACTAGCGGGCGAGGGGTTCTTC. This gives the protein CASSLEGLAGEGFF. This rearrangement joins TRBV7-8 to TRBJ2-1, with 12 bases identical to TRBD2. The CDR3 contains 14 residues. Looked up from germline, CDR1 is SGHVS and CDR2 is FQNEAQ. Trimming at V came to 6 bases and at J to 15 bases, leaving 12 bases not matched to a gene.

The chain combines TRBV20-1 with TRBJ1-2; no definite D call. Germline-derived CDR1 and CDR2 are DFQATT and SNEGSKA (reference sequence). CDR3 size: 11 residues. With 6 bases removed from V and 5 bases from J, the gap between germline ends came to 10 bases. The CDR3 region is CSAPGLYGYTF. For the CDR3, the DNA is TGCAGTGCGCCTGGACTGTATGGCTACACCTTC.

In DNA form, the CDR3 reads TGTGCCAGCAGCACGTTCAGGGGCACGGGAAACACCATATATTTT. Protein product: CASSTFRGTGNTIYF. This chain joins TRBV6-5 and TRBJ1-3, with D possibly being TRBD1 (6 bases). Trimming cost V 6 bases and J 4 bases, with 16 bases left between them. This CDR3 region has 15 residues. Germline CDR1 and CDR2: MNHEY and SVGAGI.

The chain couples TRBV5-1 to TRBJ2-7; possible D gene TRBD2, 6 bases. V shed 2 bases and J shed 7 bases, with 19 bases lying between them. The CDR3 is made up of 15 amino acids. Germline CDR1 SGHRS, CDR2 YFSETQ. Here the CDR3 reads CASSFVFGGTYEQYF. The CDR3 DNA is TGCGCCAGCAGCTTCGTCTTTGGGGGGACGTATGAGCAGTACTTC. Drawing the rest from reference TRBV5-1 and TRBJ2-7, the complete variable domain is KAGVTQTPRYLIKTRGQQVTLSCSPISGHRSVSWYQQTPGQGLQFLFEYFSETQRNKGNFPGRFSGRQFSNSRSEMNVSTLELGDSALYLCASSFVFGGTYEQYFGPGTRLTVT.

The V and J genes are TRBV5-8 and TRBJ1-5; TRBD1 matches at 11 bases. Germline CDR1 is SGHTS and CDR2 is YDEGEE. The CDR3 loop spans 18 amino acids. The V segment lost 3 bases and the J segment 0 bases; nucleotides outside the gene matches: 8. CDR3: CASSSGQGDSYSNQPQHF. DNA for the CDR3: TGTGCCAGCAGCTCGGGACAGGGGGACTCCTATAGCAATCAGCCCCAGCATTTT.

The J gene is TRBJ1-1, the V gene TRBV19, with no clear D. Trimming removed 2 bases at V and 1 base at J, with 11 bases between. CDR1 is LNHDA and CDR2 is SQIVND in the germline V gene (reference sequence). This CDR3 is 15 amino acids long. In DNA, the CDR3 is TGTGCCAGTAGTATATTGGGCCAGGCGAACACTGAAGCTTTCTTT. It translates to CASSILGQANTEAFF. Complete variable domain (other parts from reference TRBV19 and TRBJ1-1): DGGITQSPKYLFRKEGQNVTLSCEQNLNHDAMYWYRQDPGQGLRLIYYSQIVNDFQKGDIAEGYSVSREKKESFPLTVTSAQKNPTAFYLCASSILGQANTEAFFGQGTRLTVV.

This clone was observed once. The V and J genes are TRBV7-2 and TRBJ2-7; TRBD1 is a possible D gene (6 bases). The CDR3 spans 12 residues. Germline CDR1 is SGHTA and CDR2 is FQGNSA. V gave up 3 bases and J gave up 12 bases, with 15 bases separating them. CDR3 coding DNA: TGTGCCAGCAGCTTGAGGGACACTGGGCGGTACTTC. It translates to CASSLRDTGRYF.

For this clone: At one end, the junction sequence differs from germline, possibly due to a read error. The chain carries TRBV19 and TRBJ1-1, with D perhaps matching TRBD1 (5 bases). The CDR3 sequence is 14 residues long. Germline CDR1 LNHDA, CDR2 SQIVND (reference sequence). CDR3 sequence reads: CASTIGQGDTEAFF. The CDR3 DNA follows: TGTGCCAGTACTATAGGGCAGGGCGACACTGAAGCTTTCTTT. The complete variable domain, with remaining parts taken from reference TRBV19 and TRBJ1-1, reads DGGITQSPKYLFRKEGQNVTLSCEQNLNHDAMYWYRQDPGQGLRLIYYSQIVNDFQKGDIAEGYSVSREKKESFPLTVTSAQKNPTAFYLCASTIGQGDTEAFFGQGTRLTVV.

The chain carries TRBV7-2 and TRBJ2-5; a weak D match, TRBD2 (5 bases). The CDR3 loop spans 17 amino acids. Per germline, CDR1 SGHTA and CDR2 FQGNSA. The V and J ends lost 6 bases and 5 bases respectively, with 25 bases between them. CDR3 in amino acids: CASRRTLPDSRRETQYF. For the CDR3, the DNA is TGTGCCAGCAGGCGTACACTCCCTGACTCGCGGAGGGAGACCCAGTACTTC.

In its sample, this clone was seen once. The chain combines TRBV1 with TRBJ2-2; the table's D call, TRBD1, has no DNA check behind it. TRBV1 is a documented pseudogene. The CDR3 contains 17 residues. DNA of the CDR3: TGCACCAGCAGCAGGGACAGGGGGCGATTAAGCACCGGGGAGCTGTTTTTT. Translating gives CTSSRDRGRLSTGELFF.

The V gene is TRBV12-3 or TRBV12-4, the J gene TRBJ2-1; D is undetermined. Trimming shortened V by 4 bases and J by 5 bases, and 3 bases separated the two germline ends. The CDR3 has 11 residues. CDR3 in DNA: TGTGCCAGCAGTTCAAACAATGAGCAGTTCTTC. It specifies CASSSNNEQFF.

This clone was picked up one time. The J gene is TRBJ2-7, the V gene TRBV4-1; D ambiguous. Germline V gives CDR1 MGHRA, CDR2 YSYEKL. The CDR3 extends over 13 amino acids. The V gene lost 1 base and the J gene lost 2 bases, with 6 bases spanning the gap. The CDR3 loop is CASSQGPAYEQYF. The CDR3 DNA reads as TGCGCCAGCAGCCAAGGGCCCGCCTACGAGCAGTACTTC.

The genes are TRBV14 and TRBJ2-5; a weak D match, TRBD2 (7 bases). This CDR3 region has 15 residues. Per the germline V gene, CDR1 is SGHDN and CDR2 is FVKESK. V gave up 5 bases and J gave up 2 bases, with 15 bases separating them. CDR3 amino acids: CASSGGAGDQETQYF. The CDR3 DNA is TGTGCCAGCAGCGGGGGGGCGGGAGATCAAGAGACCCAGTACTTC.

The V gene is TRBV6-5, the J gene TRBJ2-7; the D gene is possibly TRBD1 (5 bases). The CDR3 is 15 amino acids. Germline loops: CDR1 MNHEY, CDR2 SVGAGI. The V end was cut by 2 bases, the J end by 0 bases, with 11 bases between. The CDR3 spells CASSYDRSGSYEQYF. The CDR3 DNA sequence: TGTGCCAGCAGTTACGACAGATCGGGCTCCTACGAGCAGTACTTC.

This sequence joins TRBV2 and TRBJ2-7, with TRBD1 matching 10 bases. With 6 bases clipped from V and 5 bases from J, the junction kept 19 bases outside the gene matches. Germline CDR1 reads SNHLY; CDR2 reads FYNNEI. The CDR3 has 18 residues. CDR3 sequence: CASRFGVAGTGEINEQYF. DNA of the CDR3: TGTGCCAGCAGATTTGGTGTCGCCGGGACAGGGGAAATCAACGAGCAGTACTTC.

The table lists this clone with a few counts. The CDR3, as DNA: TGCAGTGCTAAGGACACCTCGCAGTTCTTC. Its translation is CSAKDTSQFF. V and J are TRBV20-1 and TRBJ2-1; a weak D match, TRBD1 (5 bases). This CDR3 region has 10 residues. Germline values: CDR1 DFQATT, CDR2 SNEGSKA (reference sequence). V was clipped by 4 bases and J by 12 bases, with 10 bases between them.

This clone was seen a single time. As DNA, the CDR3 is TGTGCCAGCAGCAGAAGCTCGGGTTATGGCTACACCTTC. This codes for CASSRSSGYGYTF. The chain links TRBV7-9 to TRBJ1-2; D is ambiguous. The CDR3 runs 13 residues. Per the germline V gene, CDR1 is SEHNR and CDR2 is FQNEAQ (reference sequence). The V end was cut by 5 bases, the J end by 5 bases, with 12 bases between.

This clone came up once. V and J are TRBV9 and TRBJ2-2; D may be TRBD2 (6 bases). Trimming removed 3 bases from V and 5 bases from J, with 8 bases in between. Germline lookup yields CDR1 SGDLS and CDR2 YYNGEE. The CDR3 is 13 amino acids. The CDR3 spells CASSDGGTGELFF. The CDR3 DNA reads as TGTGCCAGCAGCGATGGGGGGACCGGGGAGCTGTTTTTT. The full variable domain, with the rest looked up from reference TRBV9 and TRBJ2-2, is DSGVTQTPKHLITATGQRVTLRCSPRSGDLSVYWYQQSLDQGLQFLIQYYNGEERAKGNILERFSAQQFPDLHSELNLSSLELGDSALYFCASSDGGTGELFFGEGSRLTVL.

The rearrangement joins TRBV5-1 to TRBJ1-3, with D hard to call. Per the germline V gene, CDR1 is SGHRS and CDR2 is YFSETQ. With 3 bases removed from V and 4 bases from J, the gap between germline ends came to 14 bases. The CDR3 consists of 15 residues. CDR3 in amino acids: CASSSGPAEGNTIYF. The CDR3 nucleotides read TGCGCCAGCAGCTCCGGCCCGGCGGAGGGAAACACCATATATTTT.

Here the CDR3 reads CASSGGRTDTQYF. DNA of the CDR3: TGTGCCAGTAGCGGGGGCCGCACAGATACGCAGTATTTT. The chain is built from TRBV7-8 and TRBJ2-3, with TRBD2 matching 9 bases. Germline V gene data show CDR1 as SGHVS and CDR2 as FQNEAQ. With 9 bases clipped from V and 1 base from J, the junction kept 2 bases outside the gene matches. This CDR3 is 13 amino acids long.

The chain has TRBV9 and TRBJ2-1, with D possibly matching TRBD1 (6 bases). Germline V lookup: CDR1 SGDLS, CDR2 YYNGEE. CDR3 length equals 15 residues. V shed 0 bases and J shed 3 bases, with 10 bases lying between them. CDR3 nucleotide sequence: TGTGCCAGCAGCGTAGATCAGGGGTACTACAATGAGCAGTTCTTC. It specifies CASSVDQGYYNEQFF.

As for this clone: An end of the junction does not agree with germline; a read error may underlie this. The chain uses TRBV20-1 and TRBJ1-2; unclear D gene. This CDR3 is 10 amino acids long. Looked up from germline, CDR1 is DFQATT and CDR2 is SNEGSKA (reference sequence). CDR3 bases: TGCAGTGCCAGAGATCTTGGCTACACCTTC. Protein: CSARDLGYTF.